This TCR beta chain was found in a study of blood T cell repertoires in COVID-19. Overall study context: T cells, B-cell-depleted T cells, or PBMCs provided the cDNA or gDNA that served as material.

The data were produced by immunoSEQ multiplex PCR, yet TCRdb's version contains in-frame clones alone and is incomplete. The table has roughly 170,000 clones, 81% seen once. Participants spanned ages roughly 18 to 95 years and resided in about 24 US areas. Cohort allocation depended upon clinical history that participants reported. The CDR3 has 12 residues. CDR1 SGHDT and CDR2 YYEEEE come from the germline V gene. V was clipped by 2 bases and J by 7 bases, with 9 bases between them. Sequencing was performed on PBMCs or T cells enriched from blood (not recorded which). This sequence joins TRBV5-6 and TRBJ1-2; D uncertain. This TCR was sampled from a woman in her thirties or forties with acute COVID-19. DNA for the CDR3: TGTGCCAGCAGCTTCACTGCGAGTGGCTACACCTTC. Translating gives CASSFTASGYTF.